This TCR beta chain derives from a study of blood T cells in healthy people across ages. Notes on the study in general: One million T cells yielded diversity estimates that were considered underestimates.

Together with a sample-barcoded 5' primer, a J-beta primer mix was included in a second PCR lasting roughly 6 to 12 cycles. Sequencing yielded, for each sample, at least 2.5 million paired-end reads carrying CDR3. TCRdb used MiXCR to reprocess the 5' RACE reads, holding one entry per CDR3 protein. The sample shows 850,000 to 1,000,000 distinct CDR3 sequences, 45% to 60% of them seen only once. In regard to this clonotype: Its antigen remains unidentified.

The V gene end was trimmed by 2 bases and the J gene end by 8 bases; junction bases not matched to a gene: 7. CDR1 and CDR2 from the germline V gene are DFQATT and SNEGSKA (reference sequence). The CDR3 runs to 14 residues. Sample donors were healthy Caucasian individuals that came from Russia, aged roughly 6 to 95. This sequence was found in a woman in her sixties or seventies in good health. The sequenced sample consisted of blood. The chain couples TRBV20-1 to TRBJ2-1; 9 positions agree with TRBD1. The CDR3 DNA reads as TGCAGTGCTAGATGTGACAGGGGGACCGATGAGCAGTTCTTC. Its protein product is CSARCDRGTDEQFF.